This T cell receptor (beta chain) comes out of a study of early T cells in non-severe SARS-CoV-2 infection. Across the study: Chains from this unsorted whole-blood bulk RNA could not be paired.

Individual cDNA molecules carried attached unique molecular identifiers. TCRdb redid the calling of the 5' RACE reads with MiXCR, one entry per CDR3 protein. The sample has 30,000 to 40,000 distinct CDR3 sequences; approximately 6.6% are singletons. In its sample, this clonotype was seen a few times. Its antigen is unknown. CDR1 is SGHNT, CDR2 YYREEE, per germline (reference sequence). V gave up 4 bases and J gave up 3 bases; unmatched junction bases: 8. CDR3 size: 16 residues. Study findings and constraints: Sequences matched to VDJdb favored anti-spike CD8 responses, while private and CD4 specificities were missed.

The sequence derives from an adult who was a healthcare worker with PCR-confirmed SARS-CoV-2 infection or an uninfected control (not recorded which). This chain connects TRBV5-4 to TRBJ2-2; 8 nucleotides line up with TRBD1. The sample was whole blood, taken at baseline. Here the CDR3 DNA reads TGTGCCAGCAGCAAAGGACAGGGTTCGGACACCGGGGAGCTGTTTTTT. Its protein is CASSKGQGSDTGELFF.